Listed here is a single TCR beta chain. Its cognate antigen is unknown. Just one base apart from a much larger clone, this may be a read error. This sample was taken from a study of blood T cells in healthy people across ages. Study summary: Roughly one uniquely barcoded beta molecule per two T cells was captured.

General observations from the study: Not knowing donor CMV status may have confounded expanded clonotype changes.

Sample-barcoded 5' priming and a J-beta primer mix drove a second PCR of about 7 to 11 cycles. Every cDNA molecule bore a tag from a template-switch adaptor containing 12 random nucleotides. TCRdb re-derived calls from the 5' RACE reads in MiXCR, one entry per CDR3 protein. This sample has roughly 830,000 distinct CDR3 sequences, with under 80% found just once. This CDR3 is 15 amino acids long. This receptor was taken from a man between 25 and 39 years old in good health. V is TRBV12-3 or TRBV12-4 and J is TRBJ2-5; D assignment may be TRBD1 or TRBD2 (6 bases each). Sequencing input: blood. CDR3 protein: CASSLVPGGRETLYF. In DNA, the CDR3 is TGTGCCAGCAGTTTAGTCCCTGGGGGCCGGGAGACCCTGTACTTC.